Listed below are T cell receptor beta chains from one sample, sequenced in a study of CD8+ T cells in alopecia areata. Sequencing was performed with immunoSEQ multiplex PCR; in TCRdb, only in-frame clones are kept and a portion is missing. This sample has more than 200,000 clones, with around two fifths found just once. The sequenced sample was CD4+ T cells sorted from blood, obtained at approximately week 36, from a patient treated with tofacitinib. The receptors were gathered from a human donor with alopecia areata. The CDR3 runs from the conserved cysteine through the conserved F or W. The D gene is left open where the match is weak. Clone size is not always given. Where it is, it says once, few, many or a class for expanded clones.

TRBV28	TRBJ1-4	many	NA	CASSPSRALFF	TGTGCCAGCAGTCCGAGTAGAGCACTGTTTTTT
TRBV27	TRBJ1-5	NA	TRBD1	CASSSDRDRDQPQHF	TGTGCCAGCAGTTCCGACCGGGACAGGGATCAGCCCCAGCATTTT
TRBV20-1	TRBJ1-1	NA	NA	CSAQGEPEAFF	TGCAGTGCCCAGGGTGAACCTGAAGCTTTCTTT
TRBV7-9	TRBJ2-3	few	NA	CASSQTRQGRSTDTQYF	TGTGCCAGCAGCCAGACCCGTCAGGGGAGGAGCACAGATACGCAGTATTTT
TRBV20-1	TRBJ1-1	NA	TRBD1	CSAQGGAEAFF	TGCAGTGCCCAGGGGGGGGCTGAAGCTTTCTTT
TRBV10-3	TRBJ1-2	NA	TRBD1	CAISEDRDWDYGYTF	TGTGCCATCAGTGAGGACAGGGATTGGGACTATGGCTACACCTTC
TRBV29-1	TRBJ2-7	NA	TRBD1	CSVSLDRAKYEQYF	TGCAGCGTTTCCCTGGACAGGGCCAAGTACGAGCAGTACTTC
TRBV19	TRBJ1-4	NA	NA	CASSMFRVSNEKLFF	TGTGCCAGTAGTATGTTCCGCGTATCCAATGAAAAACTGTTTTTT
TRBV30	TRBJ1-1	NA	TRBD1	CAWRGQGGTEAFF	TGTGCCTGGAGGGGACAGGGTGGCACTGAAGCTTTCTTT
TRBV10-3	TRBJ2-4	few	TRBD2	CAISGEGIQYF	TGTGCCATCAGCGGGGAGGGCATTCAGTACTTC
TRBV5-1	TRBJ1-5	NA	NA	CASSLGPYSNQPQHF	TGCGCCAGCAGCTTGGGGCCCTATAGCAATCAGCCCCAGCATTTT
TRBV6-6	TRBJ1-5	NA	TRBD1	CASSYGQGGQPQHF	TGTGCCAGCAGTTACGGACAGGGGGGTCAGCCCCAGCATTTT
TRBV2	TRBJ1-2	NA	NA	CASKIRDYGYTF	TGTGCCAGCAAAATCCGGGACTATGGCTACACCTTC
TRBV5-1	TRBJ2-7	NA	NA	CASSPDGYEQYF	TGCGCCAGCAGCCCGGATGGCTACGAGCAGTACTTC
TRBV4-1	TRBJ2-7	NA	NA	CASSQVGFEQYF	TGCGCCAGCAGCCAAGTAGGGTTCGAGCAGTACTTC
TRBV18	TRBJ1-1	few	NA	CASSPSLTGRLNTEAFF	TGTGCCAGCTCACCATCGTTGACGGGACGACTAAACACTGAAGCTTTCTTT